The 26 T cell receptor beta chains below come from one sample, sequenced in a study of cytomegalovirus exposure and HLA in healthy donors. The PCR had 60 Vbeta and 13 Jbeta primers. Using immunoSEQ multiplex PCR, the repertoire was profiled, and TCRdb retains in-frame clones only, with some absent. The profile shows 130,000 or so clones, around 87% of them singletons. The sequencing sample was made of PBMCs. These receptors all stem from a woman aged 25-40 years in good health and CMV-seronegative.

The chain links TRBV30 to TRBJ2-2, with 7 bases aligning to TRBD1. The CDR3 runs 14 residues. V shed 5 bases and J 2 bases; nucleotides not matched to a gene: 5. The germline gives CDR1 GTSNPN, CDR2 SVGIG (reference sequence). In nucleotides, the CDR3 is TGTGCCTGGGCCGGGACAGATAACACCGGGGAGCTGTTTTTT. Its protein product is CAWAGTDNTGELFF. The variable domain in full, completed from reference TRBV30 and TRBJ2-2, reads SQTIHQWPATLVQPVGSPLSLECTVEGTSNPNLYWYRQAAGRGLQLLFYSVGIGQISSEVPQNLSASRPQDRQFILSSKKLLLSDSGFYLCAWAGTDNTGELFFGEGSRLTVL.

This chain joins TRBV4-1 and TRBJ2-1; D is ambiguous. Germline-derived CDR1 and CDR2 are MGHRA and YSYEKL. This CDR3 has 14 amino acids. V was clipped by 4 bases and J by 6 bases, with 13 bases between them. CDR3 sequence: CASSPIPTVNEQFF. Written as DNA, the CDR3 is TGCGCCAGCAGCCCCATCCCCACAGTCAATGAGCAGTTCTTC.

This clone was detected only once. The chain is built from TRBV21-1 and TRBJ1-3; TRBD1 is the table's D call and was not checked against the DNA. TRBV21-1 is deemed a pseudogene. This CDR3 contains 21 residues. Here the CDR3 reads CASGAGTGPMPGRDSGNTIYF. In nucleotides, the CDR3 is TGTGCCAGCGGTGCCGGGACAGGACCCATGCCAGGACGGGATTCTGGAAACACCATATATTTT.

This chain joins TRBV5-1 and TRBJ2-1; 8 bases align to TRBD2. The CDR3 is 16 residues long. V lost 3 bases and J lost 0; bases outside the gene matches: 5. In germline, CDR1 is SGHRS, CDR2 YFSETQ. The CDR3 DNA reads TGCGCCAGCAGCTCCCAACTAGCGGACTCCTACAATGAGCAGTTCTTC. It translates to CASSSQLADSYNEQFF.

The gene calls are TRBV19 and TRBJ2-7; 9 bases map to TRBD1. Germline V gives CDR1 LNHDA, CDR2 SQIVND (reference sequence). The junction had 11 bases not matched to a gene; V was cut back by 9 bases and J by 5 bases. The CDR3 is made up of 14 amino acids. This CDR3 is CASSPGQGMNEQYF. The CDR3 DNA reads TGTGCCAGCAGCCCGGGACAGGGAATGAACGAGCAGTACTTC. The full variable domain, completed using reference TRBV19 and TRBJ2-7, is DGGITQSPKYLFRKEGQNVTLSCEQNLNHDAMYWYRQDPGQGLRLIYYSQIVNDFQKGDIAEGYSVSREKKESFPLTVTSAQKNPTAFYLCASSPGQGMNEQYFGPGTRLTVT.

The DNA for the CDR3 is TGTGCCAGCATCGGGACAGAAGGCACTGAAGCTTTCTTT. As protein: CASIGTEGTEAFF. This chain joins TRBV25-1 and TRBJ1-1; 7 bases are a match to TRBD1. The CDR3 is made up of 13 amino acids. Trimming took 7 bases from V and 4 from J; bases not matched to a gene: 6. In germline, CDR1 is MGHDK, CDR2 SYGVNS.

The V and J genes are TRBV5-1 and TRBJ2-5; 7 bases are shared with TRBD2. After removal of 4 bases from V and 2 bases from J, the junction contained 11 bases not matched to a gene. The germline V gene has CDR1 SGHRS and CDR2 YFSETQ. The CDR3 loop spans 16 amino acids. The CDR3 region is CASSLFAGLLQETQYF. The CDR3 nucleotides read TGCGCCAGCAGCCTCTTTGCGGGACTACTACAAGAGACCCAGTACTTC.

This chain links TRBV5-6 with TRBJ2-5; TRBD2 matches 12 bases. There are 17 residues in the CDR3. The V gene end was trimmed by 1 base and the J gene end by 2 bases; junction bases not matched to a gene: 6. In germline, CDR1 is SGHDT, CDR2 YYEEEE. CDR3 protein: CASSLLAGGPEQETQYF. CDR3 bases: TGTGCCAGCAGCTTGCTAGCGGGAGGGCCCGAACAAGAGACCCAGTACTTC. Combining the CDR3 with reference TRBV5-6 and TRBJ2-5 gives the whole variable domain DAGVTQSPTHLIKTRGQQVTLRCSPKSGHDTVSWYQQALGQGPQFIFQYYEEEERQRGNFPDRFSGHQFPNYSSELNVNALLLGDSALYLCASSLLAGGPEQETQYFGPGTRLLVL.

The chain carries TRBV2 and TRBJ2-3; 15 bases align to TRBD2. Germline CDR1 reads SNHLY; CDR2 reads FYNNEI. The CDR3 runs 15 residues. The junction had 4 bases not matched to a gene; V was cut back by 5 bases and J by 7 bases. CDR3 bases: TGTGCCAGCAGTCGAGGGACTAGCGGGGGGAATACGCAGTATTTT. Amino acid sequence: CASSRGTSGGNTQYF. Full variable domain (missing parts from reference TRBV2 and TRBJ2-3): EPEVTQTPSHQVTQMGQEVILRCVPISNHLYFYWYRQILGQKVEFLVSFYNNEISEKSEIFDDQFSVERPDGSNFTLKIRSTKLEDSAMYFCASSRGTSGGNTQYFGPGTRLTVL.

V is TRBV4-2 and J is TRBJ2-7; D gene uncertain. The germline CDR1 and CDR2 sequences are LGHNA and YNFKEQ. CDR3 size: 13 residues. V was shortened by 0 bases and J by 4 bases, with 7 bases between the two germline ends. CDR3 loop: CASSQDREYEQYF. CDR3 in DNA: TGTGCCAGCAGCCAAGATAGAGAGTACGAGCAGTACTTC.

The CDR3 coding sequence is TGTGCCAGCAGCTTAAGAGACACCTCCTACGAGCAGTACTTC. Translated, it gives CASSLRDTSYEQYF. V and J are TRBV7-9 and TRBJ2-7; D call uncertain. Trimming cost V 2 bases and J 0 bases, with 8 bases left between them. Germline-derived CDR1 and CDR2 are SEHNR and FQNEAQ (reference sequence). This CDR3 region has 14 residues.

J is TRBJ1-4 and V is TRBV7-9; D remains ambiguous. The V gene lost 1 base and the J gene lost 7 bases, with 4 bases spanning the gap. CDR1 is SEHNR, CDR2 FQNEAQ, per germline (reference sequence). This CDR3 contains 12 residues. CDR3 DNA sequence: TGTGCCAGCAGCTTAGACTTTGAAAAACTGTTTTTT. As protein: CASSLDFEKLFF.

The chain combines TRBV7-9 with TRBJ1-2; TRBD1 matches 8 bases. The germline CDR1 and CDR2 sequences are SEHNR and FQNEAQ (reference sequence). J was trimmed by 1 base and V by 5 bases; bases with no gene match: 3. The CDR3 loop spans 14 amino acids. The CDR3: CASSGDRRNYGYTF. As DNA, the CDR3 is TGTGCCAGCAGCGGGGACAGGCGTAACTATGGCTACACCTTC.

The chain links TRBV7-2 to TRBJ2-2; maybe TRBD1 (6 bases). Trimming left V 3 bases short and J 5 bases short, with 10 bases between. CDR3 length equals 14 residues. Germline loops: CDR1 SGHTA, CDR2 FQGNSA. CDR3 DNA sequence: TGTGCCAGCAGCTTGCAGGGGAAAACCGGGGAGCTGTTTTTT. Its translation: CASSLQGKTGELFF. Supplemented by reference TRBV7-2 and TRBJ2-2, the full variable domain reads GAGVSQSPSNKVTEKGKDVELRCDPISGHTALYWYRQSLGQGLEFLIYFQGNSAPDKSGLPSDRFSAERTGGSVSTLTIQRTQQEDSAVYLCASSLQGKTGELFFGEGSRLTVL.

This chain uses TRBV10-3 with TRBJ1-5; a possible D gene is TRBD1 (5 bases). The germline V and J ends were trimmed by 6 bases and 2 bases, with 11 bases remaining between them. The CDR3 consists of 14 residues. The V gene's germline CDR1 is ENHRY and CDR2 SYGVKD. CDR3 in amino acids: CAIRQGSGNQPQHF. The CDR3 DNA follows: TGTGCCATCAGGCAGGGTTCTGGCAATCAGCCCCAGCATTTT.

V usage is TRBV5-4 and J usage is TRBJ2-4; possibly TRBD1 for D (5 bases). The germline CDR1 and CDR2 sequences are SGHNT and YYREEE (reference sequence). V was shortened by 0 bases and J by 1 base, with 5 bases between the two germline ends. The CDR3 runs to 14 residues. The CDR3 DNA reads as TGTGCCAGCAGCTTGGCAGGGGCCAAAAACATTCAGTACTTC. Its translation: CASSLAGAKNIQYF.

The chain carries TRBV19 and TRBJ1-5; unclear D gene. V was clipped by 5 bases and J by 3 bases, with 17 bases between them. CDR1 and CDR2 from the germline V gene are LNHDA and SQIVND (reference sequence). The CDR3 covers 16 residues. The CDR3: CASSPREGVLNQPQHF. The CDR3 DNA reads TGTGCCAGTAGTCCCCGAGAGGGCGTACTCAATCAGCCCCAGCATTTT.

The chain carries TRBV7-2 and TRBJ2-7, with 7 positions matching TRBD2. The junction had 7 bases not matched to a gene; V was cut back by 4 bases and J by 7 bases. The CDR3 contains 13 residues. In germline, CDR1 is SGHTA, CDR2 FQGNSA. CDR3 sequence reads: CASSSLTSAEQYF. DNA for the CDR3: TGTGCCAGCAGCTCACTAACTAGCGCAGAGCAGTACTTC.

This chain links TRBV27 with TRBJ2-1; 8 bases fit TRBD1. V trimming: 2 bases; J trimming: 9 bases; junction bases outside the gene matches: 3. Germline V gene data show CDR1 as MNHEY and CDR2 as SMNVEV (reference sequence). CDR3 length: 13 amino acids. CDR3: CASSLQGAFEQFF. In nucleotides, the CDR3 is TGTGCCAGCAGTTTACAGGGGGCCTTTGAGCAGTTCTTC.

The CDR3 bases are TGTGCCAGCAGCTTAGTAGCGGGAGGTGGTTACGAGCAGTACTTC. Protein sequence: CASSLVAGGGYEQYF. This rearrangement joins TRBV7-2 to TRBJ2-7; 10 bases align to TRBD2. V lost 1 base and J lost 4; bases outside the gene matches: 4. The germline gives CDR1 SGHTA, CDR2 FQGNSA. The length of the CDR3 is 15 residues. Variable domain in full (rest from reference TRBV7-2 and TRBJ2-7): GAGVSQSPSNKVTEKGKDVELRCDPISGHTALYWYRQSLGQGLEFLIYFQGNSAPDKSGLPSDRFSAERTGGSVSTLTIQRTQQEDSAVYLCASSLVAGGGYEQYFGPGTRLTVT.

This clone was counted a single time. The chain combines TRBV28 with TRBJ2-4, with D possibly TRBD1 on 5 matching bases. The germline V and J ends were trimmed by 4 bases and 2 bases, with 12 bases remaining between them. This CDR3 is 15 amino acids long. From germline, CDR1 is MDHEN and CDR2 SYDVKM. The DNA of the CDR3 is TGTGCCAGCAGTTGGGGCCGAAACTCCAAAAACATTCAGTACTTC. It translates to CASSWGRNSKNIQYF. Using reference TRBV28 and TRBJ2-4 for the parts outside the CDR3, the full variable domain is DVKVTQSSRYLVKRTGEKVFLECVQDMDHENMFWYRQDPGLGLRLIYFSYDVKMKEKGDIPEGYSVSREKKERFSLILESASTNQTSMYLCASSWGRNSKNIQYFGAGTRLSVL.

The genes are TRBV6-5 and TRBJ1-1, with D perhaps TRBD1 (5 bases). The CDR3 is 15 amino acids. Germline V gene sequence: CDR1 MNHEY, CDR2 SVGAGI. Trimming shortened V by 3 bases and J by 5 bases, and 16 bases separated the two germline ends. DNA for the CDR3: TGTGCCAGCAGTTATTCAGGGCCCCGGTGGACTGAAGCTTTCTTT. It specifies CASSYSGPRWTEAFF.

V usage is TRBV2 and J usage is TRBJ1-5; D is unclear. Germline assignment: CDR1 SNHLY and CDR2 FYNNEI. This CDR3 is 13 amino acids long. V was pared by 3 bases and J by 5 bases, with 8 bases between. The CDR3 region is CASSDIPYQPQHF. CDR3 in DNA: TGTGCCAGCAGTGACATTCCATATCAGCCCCAGCATTTT. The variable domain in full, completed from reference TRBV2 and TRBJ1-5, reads EPEVTQTPSHQVTQMGQEVILRCVPISNHLYFYWYRQILGQKVEFLVSFYNNEISEKSEIFDDQFSVERPDGSNFTLKIRSTKLEDSAMYFCASSDIPYQPQHFGDGTRLSIL.

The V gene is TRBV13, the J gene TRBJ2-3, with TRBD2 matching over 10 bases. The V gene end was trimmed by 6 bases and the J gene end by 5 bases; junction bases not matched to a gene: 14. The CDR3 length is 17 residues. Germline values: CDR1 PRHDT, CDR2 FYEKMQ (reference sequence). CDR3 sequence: CASRVKGLLAGEDTQYF. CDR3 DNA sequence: TGTGCCAGCAGAGTCAAAGGCCTCCTAGCGGGGGAAGATACGCAGTATTTT.

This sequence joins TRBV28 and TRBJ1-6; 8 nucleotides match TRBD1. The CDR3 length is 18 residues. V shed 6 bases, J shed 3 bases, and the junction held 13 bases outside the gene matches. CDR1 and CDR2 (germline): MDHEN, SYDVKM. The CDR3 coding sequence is TGTGCCAGCAGCTTTGGGACCCCGACAGGGGTCTATAATTCACCCCTCCACTTT. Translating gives CASSFGTPTGVYNSPLHF. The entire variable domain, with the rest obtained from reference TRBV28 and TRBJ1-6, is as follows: DVKVTQSSRYLVKRTGEKVFLECVQDMDHENMFWYRQDPGLGLRLIYFSYDVKMKEKGDIPEGYSVSREKKERFSLILESASTNQTSMYLCASSFGTPTGVYNSPLHFGNGTRLTVT.

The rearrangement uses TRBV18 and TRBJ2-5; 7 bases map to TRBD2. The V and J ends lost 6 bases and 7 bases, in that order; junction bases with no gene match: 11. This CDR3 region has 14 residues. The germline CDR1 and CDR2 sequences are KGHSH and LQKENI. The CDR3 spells CASSLQTSPGTQYF. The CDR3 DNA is TGTGCCAGCTCCCTTCAGACTAGCCCGGGGACCCAGTACTTC.